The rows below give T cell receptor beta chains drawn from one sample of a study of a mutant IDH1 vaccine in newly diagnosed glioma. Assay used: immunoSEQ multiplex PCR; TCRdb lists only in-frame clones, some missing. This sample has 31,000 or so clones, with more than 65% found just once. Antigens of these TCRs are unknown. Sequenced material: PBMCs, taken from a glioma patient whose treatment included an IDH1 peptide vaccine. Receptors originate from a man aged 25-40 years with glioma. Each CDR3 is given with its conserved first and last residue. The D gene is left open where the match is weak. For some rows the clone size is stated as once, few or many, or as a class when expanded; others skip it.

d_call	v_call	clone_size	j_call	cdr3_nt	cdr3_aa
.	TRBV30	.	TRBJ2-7	TGTGCCTGGGGGACGGGCCGCGAGCAGTACTTC	CAWGTGREQYF
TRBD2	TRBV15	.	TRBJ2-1	TGTGCCACCAGCAAATCCGGGACTAGCGACAATGAGCAGTTCTTC	CATSKSGTSDNEQFF
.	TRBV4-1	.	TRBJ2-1	TGCGCCAGCAGCCAAGAGTCAGTAGGGGACAATGAGCAGTTCTTC	CASSQESVGDNEQFF
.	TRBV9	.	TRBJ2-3	TGTGCCAGCAGCGTAGGGGCTACAGGGTACACAGATACGCAGTATTTT	CASSVGATGYTDTQYF
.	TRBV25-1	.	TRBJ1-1	TGTGCCAGCAACGGGCGGATGAACACTGAAGCTTTCTTT	CASNGRMNTEAFF
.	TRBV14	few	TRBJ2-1	TGTGCCAGCAGCCAAGATGGGGGAATTGCGGGATGGCTCTACAATGAGCAGTTCTTC	CASSQDGGIAGWLYNEQFF
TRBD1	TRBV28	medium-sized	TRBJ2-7	TGTGCCAGCAGTTCCACCTCGGACAGGTCCTACGAGCAGTACTTC	CASSSTSDRSYEQYF
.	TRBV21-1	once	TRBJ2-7	TGTGCCAGTGCGGGGGGCCGGGGCAGGGACGAGCAGTACTTC	CASAGGRGRDEQYF
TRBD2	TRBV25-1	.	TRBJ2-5	TGTGCCAGCACCACTAGCGGGAGGAGACAGGAGACCCAGTACTTC	CASTTSGRRQETQYF
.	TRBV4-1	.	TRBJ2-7	TGCGCCAGCAGCCAAGATTTGGCCGAAAGCTCCTACGAGCAGTACTTC	CASSQDLAESSYEQYF
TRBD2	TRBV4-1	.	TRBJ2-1	TGCGCCAGCAGCCACACGGGGGGGACTAGTTACAATGAGCAGTTCTTC	CASSHTGGTSYNEQFF
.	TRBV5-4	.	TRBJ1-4	TGTGCCAGCAGCCCTGGGGCAGCAACTAATGAAAAACTGTTTTTT	CASSPGAATNEKLFF
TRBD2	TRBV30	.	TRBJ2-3	TGTGCCTGGAGTGCCGGGACTAGTATCGTAGATACGCAGTATTTT	CAWSAGTSIVDTQYF
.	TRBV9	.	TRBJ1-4	TGTGCCAGCAGCGGAAGTGTGCCGAATGAAAAACTGTTTTTT	CASSGSVPNEKLFF
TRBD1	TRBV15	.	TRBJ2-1	TGTGCCACCAGAATGACCGACAGGGGTTCATACAATGAGCAGTTCTTC	CATRMTDRGSYNEQFF
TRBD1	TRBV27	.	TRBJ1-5	TGTGCCAGCAGTCCAGAGGGACAGGGGGTCGGTACGTATCCTCAGCCCCAGCATTTT	CASSPEGQGVGTYPQPQHF
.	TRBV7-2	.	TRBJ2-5	TGTGCCAGCGGGGCCTTGGGCGGGGAGACCCAGTACTTC	CASGALGGETQYF
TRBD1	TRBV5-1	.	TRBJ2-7	TGCGCCAGCAGCTCGGGACAGGGTTACTCCTACGAGCAGTACTTC	CASSSGQGYSYEQYF
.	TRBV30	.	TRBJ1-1	TGTGCCTGGAGTGTACTTAAGGGATCTTCGAACACTGAAGCTTTCTTT	CAWSVLKGSSNTEAFF
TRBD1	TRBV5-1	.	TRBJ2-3	TGCGCCAGCAGCCGTGACAGGGGGACCGATACGCAGTATTTT	CASSRDRGTDTQYF
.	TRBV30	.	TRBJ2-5	TGTGCCTTTTCACCCTTTGGCAGACAAGAGACCCAGTACTTC	CAFSPFGRQETQYF
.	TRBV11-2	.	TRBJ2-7	TGTGCCAGCAGCTTAGAGGTTGGCGAGCAGTACTTC	CASSLEVGEQYF
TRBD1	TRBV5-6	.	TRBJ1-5	TGTGCCAGCAGCCGTGGACAGGGTAGAGGAGATCAGCCCCAGCATTTT	CASSRGQGRGDQPQHF
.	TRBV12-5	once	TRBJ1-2	TGTGCTAGTGGGTTCGGAGGAGGGGCAAACTATGGCTACACCTTC	CASGFGGGANYGYTF
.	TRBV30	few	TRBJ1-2	TGTGCCTGGAGTGTACGAGGTGGAGGTGGCTACACCTTC	CAWSVRGGGGYTF
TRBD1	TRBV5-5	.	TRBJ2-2	TGTGCCAGCAGCTTCCAACAGGGGTTCACCGGGGAGCTGTTTTTT	CASSFQQGFTGELFF
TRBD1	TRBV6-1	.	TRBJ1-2	TGTGCCAGCAGTGCACCACAGGGGAAGGATGGCTACACCTTC	CASSAPQGKDGYTF
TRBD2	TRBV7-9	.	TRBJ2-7	TGTGCCAGCAGCCCACGGACTAGCTCCACTGAGCAGTACTTC	CASSPRTSSTEQYF
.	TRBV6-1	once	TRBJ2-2	TGTGCCAGCAGTGAAGCAGGGGAAGGGGAGCTGTTTTTT	CASSEAGEGELFF
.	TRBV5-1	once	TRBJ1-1	TGCGCCAGCAGCTTGTCCCCACGGAAGAACACTGAAGCTTTCTTT	CASSLSPRKNTEAFF
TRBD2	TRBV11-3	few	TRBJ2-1	TGTGCCAGCAGCTTAGATCAGGATAGCGGGAATTCCTACAATGAGCAGTTCTTC	CASSLDQDSGNSYNEQFF
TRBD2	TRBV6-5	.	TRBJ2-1	TGTGCCAGCAGTCAACGGACTAGCAGAGAGCAGTTCTTC	CASSQRTSREQFF
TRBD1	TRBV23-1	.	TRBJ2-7	TGCGCCAGCAGTCACCGATTGACAGGGGGGGACTACGAGCAGTACTTC	CASSHRLTGGDYEQYF
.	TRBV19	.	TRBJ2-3	TGTGCCAGTAGTAATAAGGAACCAGATACGCAGTATTTT	CASSNKEPDTQYF
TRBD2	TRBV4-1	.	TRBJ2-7	TGCGCCAGCAGCCATGGACTAGCGGGAGAATACGAGCAGTACTTC	CASSHGLAGEYEQYF
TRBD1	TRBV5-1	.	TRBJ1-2	TGCGCCAGCAGCTTGACAGGGGGTAACTATGGCTACACCTTC	CASSLTGGNYGYTF
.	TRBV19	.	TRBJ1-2	TGTGCCAGTAGTATCGGGGGGACCGAGGGCTACACCTTC	CASSIGGTEGYTF
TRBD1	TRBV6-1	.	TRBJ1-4	TGTGCCAGCAGTCATACCGGGACAGGGGATGAAAAACTGTTTTTT	CASSHTGTGDEKLFF
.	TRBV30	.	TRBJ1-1	TGTGCCTGGAGCTACAGGGTGAACACTGAAGCTTTCTTT	CAWSYRVNTEAFF
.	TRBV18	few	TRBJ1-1	TGTGCCAGCTCACCACTTCCGGGACAGAACACTGAAGCTTTCTTT	CASSPLPGQNTEAFF
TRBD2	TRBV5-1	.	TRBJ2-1	TGCGCCAGCAGCTTGGGTCTAGCGGGAGGGCTTGAGCAGTTCTTC	CASSLGLAGGLEQFF
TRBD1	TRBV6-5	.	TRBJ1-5	TGTGCCAGCAGTTACCACGGGACAGGGGGCAATCAGCCCCAGCATTTT	CASSYHGTGGNQPQHF
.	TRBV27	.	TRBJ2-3	TGTGCCAGCAGTTTATCAAGGGTAGGGGATACGCAGTATTTT	CASSLSRVGDTQYF
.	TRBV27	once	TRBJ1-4	TGTGCCAGCAGGCCCATTCGACAGTATAGTGAAAAACTGTTTTTT	CASRPIRQYSEKLFF
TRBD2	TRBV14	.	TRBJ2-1	TGTGCCAGCAGCCAAGATTCAACTAGCGGGGCGTACAATGAGCAGTTCTTC	CASSQDSTSGAYNEQFF
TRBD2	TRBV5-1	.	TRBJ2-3	TGCGCCAGCAGCCAGGGACTAGCGGGTTCTTACACAGATACGCAGTATTTT	CASSQGLAGSYTDTQYF
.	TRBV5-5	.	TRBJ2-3	TGTGCCAGCAGCTTTGCCAGGCCGAGCACAGATACGCAGTATTTT	CASSFARPSTDTQYF
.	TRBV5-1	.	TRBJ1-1	TGCGCCAGCAGCCTTGATGGGAGGGGTGGCACTGAAGCTTTCTTT	CASSLDGRGGTEAFF
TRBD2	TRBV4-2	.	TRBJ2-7	TGTGCCAGCAGCCAAGTAGGACTAGCGGGAGGGCTCCCAGGCGAGCAGTACTTC	CASSQVGLAGGLPGEQYF
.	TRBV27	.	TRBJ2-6	TGTGCCAGCAGACTGCTCTCTGGGGCCAACGTCCTGACTTTC	CASRLLSGANVLTF
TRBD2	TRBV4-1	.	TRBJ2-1	TGCGCCAGCAGCCAAGTAGAAGCGGGAGGTTACAATGAGCAGTTCTTC	CASSQVEAGGYNEQFF